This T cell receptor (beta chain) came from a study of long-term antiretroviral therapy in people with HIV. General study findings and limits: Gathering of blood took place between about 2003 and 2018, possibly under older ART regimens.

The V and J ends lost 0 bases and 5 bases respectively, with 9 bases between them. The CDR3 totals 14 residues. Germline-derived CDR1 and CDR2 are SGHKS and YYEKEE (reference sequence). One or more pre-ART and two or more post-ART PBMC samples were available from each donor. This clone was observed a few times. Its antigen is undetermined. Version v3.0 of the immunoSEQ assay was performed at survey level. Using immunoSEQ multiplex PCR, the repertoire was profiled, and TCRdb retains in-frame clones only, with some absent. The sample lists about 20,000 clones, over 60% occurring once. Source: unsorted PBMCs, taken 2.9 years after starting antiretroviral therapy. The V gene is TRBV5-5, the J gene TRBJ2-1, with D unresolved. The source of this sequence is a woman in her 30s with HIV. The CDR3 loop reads CASSLEPNHNEQFF. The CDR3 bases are TGTGCCAGCAGCTTGGAACCGAACCACAATGAGCAGTTCTTC.